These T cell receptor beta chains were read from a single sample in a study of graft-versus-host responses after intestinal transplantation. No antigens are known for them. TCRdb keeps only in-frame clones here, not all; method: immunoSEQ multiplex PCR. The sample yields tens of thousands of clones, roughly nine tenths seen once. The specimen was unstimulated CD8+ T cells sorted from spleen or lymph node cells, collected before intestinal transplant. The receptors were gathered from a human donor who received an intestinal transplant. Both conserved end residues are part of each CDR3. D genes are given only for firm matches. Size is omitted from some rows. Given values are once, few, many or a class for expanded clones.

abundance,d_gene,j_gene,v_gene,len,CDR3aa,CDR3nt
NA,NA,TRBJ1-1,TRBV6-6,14,CASSTLGVNTEAFF,TGTGCCAGCAGTACCTTGGGAGTGAACACTGAAGCTTTCTTT
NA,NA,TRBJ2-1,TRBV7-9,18,CASSRPPGLDPRGNEQFF,TGTGCCAGCAGCCGCCCACCCGGATTGGATCCCCGGGGCAATGAGCAGTTCTTC
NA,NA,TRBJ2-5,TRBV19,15,CASKPGASDPETQYF,TGTGCCAGTAAACCAGGGGCATCCGATCCGGAGACCCAGTACTTC
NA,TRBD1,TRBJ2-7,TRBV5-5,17,CASSPGQGAPLSYEQYF,TGTGCCAGCAGCCCGGGACAGGGGGCCCCACTTTCCTACGAGCAGTACTTC
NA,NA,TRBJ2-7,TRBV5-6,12,CASSLESGEQYF,TGTGCCAGCAGCTTGGAGTCGGGGGAGCAGTACTTC
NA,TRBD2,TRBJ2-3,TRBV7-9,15,CASSSTSGGRDTQYF,TGTGCCAGCAGCTCGACTAGCGGGGGGCGAGATACGCAGTATTTT
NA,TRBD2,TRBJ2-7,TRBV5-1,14,CASSLIGGRYEQYF,TGCGCCAGCAGCTTGATCGGGGGGAGGTACGAGCAGTACTTC
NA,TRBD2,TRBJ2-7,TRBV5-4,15,CASSPGRWRPYEQYF,TGTGCCAGCAGCCCCGGGAGGTGGCGACCCTACGAGCAGTACTTC
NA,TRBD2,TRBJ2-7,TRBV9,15,CASSPTSGTSYEQYF,TGTGCCAGCAGCCCGACTAGCGGGACTTCCTACGAGCAGTACTTC
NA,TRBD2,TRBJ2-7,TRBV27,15,CASSPSAGDYYEQYF,TGTGCCAGCAGTCCCTCGGCGGGGGATTACTACGAGCAGTACTTC
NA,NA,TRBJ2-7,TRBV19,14,CASSISSSVYEQYF,TGTGCCAGTAGTATTTCTTCGTCCGTCTACGAGCAGTACTTC
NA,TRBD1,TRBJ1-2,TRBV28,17,CASSPYLSGTGTYGYTF,TGTGCCAGCAGTCCCTATTTATCGGGGACAGGGACCTATGGCTACACCTTC
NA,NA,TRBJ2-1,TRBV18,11,CASSPLNEQFF,TGTGCCAGCTCACCGTTAAATGAGCAGTTCTTC
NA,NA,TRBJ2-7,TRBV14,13,CASSLDFSYEQYF,TGTGCCAGCAGCCTAGACTTTTCCTACGAGCAGTACTTC
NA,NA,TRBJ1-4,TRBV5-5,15,CASRLGVATNEKLFF,TGTGCCAGCAGGTTAGGGGTTGCAACTAATGAAAAACTGTTTTTT
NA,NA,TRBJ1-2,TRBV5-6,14,CASTIRWEGIGYTF,TGTGCCAGCACCATCCGGTGGGAGGGGATTGGCTACACCTTC
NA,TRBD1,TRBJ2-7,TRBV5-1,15,CASSIWTGEGYEQYF,TGCGCCAGCAGCATTTGGACAGGAGAGGGGTACGAGCAGTACTTC
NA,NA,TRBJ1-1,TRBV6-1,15,CASSEGRGMNTEAFF,TGTGCCAGCAGTGAGGGGAGGGGGATGAACACTGAAGCTTTCTTT
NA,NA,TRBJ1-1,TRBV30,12,CAWSVPQVEAFF,TGTGCCTGGAGCGTTCCTCAGGTGGAAGCTTTCTTT
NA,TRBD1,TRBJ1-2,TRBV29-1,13,CSVERTGSYGYTF,TGCAGCGTTGAAAGGACAGGGTCCTATGGCTACACCTTC
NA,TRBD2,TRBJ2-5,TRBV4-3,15,CASSQGRGAGETQYF,TGCGCCAGCAGCCAAGGGCGGGGGGCTGGGGAGACCCAGTACTTC
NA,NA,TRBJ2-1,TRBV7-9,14,CASSLGVSPDEQFF,TGTGCCAGCAGCTTAGGGGTTAGCCCCGATGAGCAGTTCTTC
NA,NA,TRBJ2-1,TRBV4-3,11,CASSQDDEQFF,TGCGCCAGCAGCCAAGACGATGAGCAGTTCTTC
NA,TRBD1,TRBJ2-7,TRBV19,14,CASSLGTGPYEQYF,TGTGCCAGTAGTCTCGGGACAGGGCCCTACGAGCAGTACTTC
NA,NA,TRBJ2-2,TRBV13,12,CASSFPAGELFF,TGTGCCAGCAGCTTCCCGGCCGGGGAGCTGTTTTTT
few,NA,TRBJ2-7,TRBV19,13,CASSILGAYEQYF,TGTGCCAGTAGTATCCTAGGAGCCTACGAGCAGTACTTC
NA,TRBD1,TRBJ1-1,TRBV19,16,CASSTTPYRGPAEAFF,TGTGCCAGTAGTACCACCCCCTACAGGGGGCCCGCTGAAGCTTTCTTT
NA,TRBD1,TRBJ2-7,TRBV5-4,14,CASSLRDRGYEQYF,TGTGCCAGCAGCCTCCGGGACAGGGGATACGAGCAGTACTTC
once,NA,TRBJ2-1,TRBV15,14,CATSRVTGNNEQFF,TGTGCCACCAGCAGAGTAACAGGGAACAATGAGCAGTTCTTC
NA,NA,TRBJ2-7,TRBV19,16,CASSIWSLAGTYEQYF,TGTGCCAGTAGTATATGGAGTCTAGCCGGGACCTACGAGCAGTACTTC
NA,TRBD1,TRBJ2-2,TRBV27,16,CASSSRGQGLSGELFF,TGTGCCAGCAGTTCCCGAGGACAGGGGTTGTCCGGGGAGCTGTTTTTT
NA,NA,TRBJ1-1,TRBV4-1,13,CASSLSQGTEAFF,TGCGCCAGCAGCCTATCACAGGGAACTGAAGCTTTCTTT
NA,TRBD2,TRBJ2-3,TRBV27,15,CASAETSDPPDTQYF,TGTGCCAGCGCAGAGACTAGCGATCCTCCAGATACGCAGTATTTT
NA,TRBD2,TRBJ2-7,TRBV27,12,CASRVAGNEQYF,TGTGCCAGCCGGGTAGCGGGGAACGAGCAGTACTTC
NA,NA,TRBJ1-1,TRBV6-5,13,CASTQGGNTEAFF,TGTGCCAGCACCCAAGGGGGGAACACTGAAGCTTTCTTT
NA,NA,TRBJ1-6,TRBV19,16,CASSPRAFGENSPLHF,TGTGCCAGTAGTCCCCGAGCCTTCGGGGAGAATTCACCCCTCCACTTT
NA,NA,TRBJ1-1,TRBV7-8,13,CASSSGVRTEAFF,TGTGCCAGCAGCTCAGGGGTAAGGACTGAAGCTTTCTTT
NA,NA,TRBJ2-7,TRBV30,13,CAWSETPTYEQYF,TGTGCCTGGAGTGAAACCCCTACCTACGAGCAGTACTTC
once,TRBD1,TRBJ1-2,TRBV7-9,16,CASSLAGQAPNYGYTF,TGTGCCAGCAGCTTAGCGGGACAGGCCCCTAACTATGGCTACACCTTC
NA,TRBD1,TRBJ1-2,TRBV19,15,CASSPTPTGRYGYTF,TGTGCCAGTAGTCCTACCCCGACAGGGCGGTATGGCTACACCTTC
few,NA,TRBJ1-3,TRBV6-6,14,CASSPEGAGNTIYF,TGTGCCAGCAGTCCCGAGGGGGCTGGAAACACCATATATTTT
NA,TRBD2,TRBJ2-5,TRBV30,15,CAWDTTGTSMETQYF,TGTGCCTGGGACACAACCGGGACTAGCATGGAGACCCAGTACTTC
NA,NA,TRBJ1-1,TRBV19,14,CASSIKGGPYEAFF,TGTGCCAGTAGTATAAAGGGAGGCCCTTATGAAGCTTTCTTT